These T cell receptor beta chains were read from a single sample in a study of blood T cell repertoires in COVID-19. Sequenced by immunoSEQ multiplex PCR; TCRdb stores in-frame clones only, minus some. Among hundreds of thousands of clones listed, about 90% were seen once. The source material was PBMCs or T cells enriched from blood (not recorded which). The receptors shown here come from a man aged 40-50 years in a cohort exposed to, infected with or recovered from COVID-19 (not recorded which). Both conserved end residues are part of each CDR3. A D gene is named only where the DNA matches it firmly. Clone size is stated in some rows and not others, as once, few, many or a class when expanded.

size,J,D,V,DNA,CDR3
NA,TRBJ1-1,NA,TRBV6-5,TGTGCCAGCAGTTCAACAGGACAGTTGAACACTGAAGCTTTCTTT,CASSSTGQLNTEAFF
NA,TRBJ1-5,NA,TRBV7-8,TGTGCCAGCAGCTTCGCGTTCAATAGCAATCAGCCCCAGCATTTT,CASSFAFNSNQPQHF
few,TRBJ2-1,NA,TRBV9,TGTGCCAGCAGCGTAGGAGGTCCCGGGAGAGGCGATGAGCAGTTCTTC,CASSVGGPGRGDEQFF
NA,TRBJ2-5,TRBD1,TRBV7-9,TGTGCCAGCAGCTTAGAGGATCGGGACAGGGGAAACTTC,CASSLEDRDRGNF
few,TRBJ1-6,NA,TRBV6-5,TGTGCCAGCAGACGGGAAGCGGGCAATAATTCACCCCTCCACTTT,CASRREAGNNSPLHF
NA,TRBJ2-1,NA,TRBV25-1,TGTGCCAGCATTGGAGCGGGCTACAATGAGCAGTTCTTC,CASIGAGYNEQFF
once,TRBJ1-2,NA,TRBV19,TGTGCCAGTAGTAAACCGGACGGGATCTATGGCTACACCTTC,CASSKPDGIYGYTF
NA,TRBJ2-5,NA,TRBV7-3,TGTGCCAGCAGCTTAAAGGGGTTAGGGCCCCAAGAGACCCAGTACTTC,CASSLKGLGPQETQYF
NA,TRBJ1-2,NA,TRBV9,TGTGCCAGCACCCTGCAGGTGACTAACTATGGCTACACCTTC,CASTLQVTNYGYTF
NA,TRBJ1-2,NA,TRBV5-4,TGTGCCAGCAGCACCTCGGGGTACTATGGCTACACCTTC,CASSTSGYYGYTF
NA,TRBJ2-2,NA,TRBV5-1,TGCGCCAGCAGCCGTGAGGATGGAACCGGGGAGCTGTTTTTT,CASSREDGTGELFF
NA,TRBJ2-7,TRBD1,TRBV20-1,TGCAGTGCTAGTCGGGACAGGGGCTACGAGCAGTACTTC,CSASRDRGYEQYF
NA,TRBJ1-2,NA,TRBV3-1/TRBV3-2,TGTGCCAGCAGCCAAGGAACAGGGTTGGCTGGCTACACCTTC,CASSQGTGLAGYTF
NA,TRBJ2-1,TRBD2,TRBV7-8,TGTGCCAGCAGCTTATCGGGACTAGCGAAAAATGAGCAGTTCTTC,CASSLSGLAKNEQFF
NA,TRBJ2-7,TRBD1,TRBV7-9,TGTGCCAGCAGCCCCACAGGGGGTGGCTACGAGCAGTACTTC,CASSPTGGGYEQYF
NA,TRBJ1-6,TRBD1,TRBV12-3/TRBV12-4,TGTGCCAGCAGTTTCGGACAGGGGACGCCCCTCCACTTT,CASSFGQGTPLHF
NA,TRBJ2-3,NA,TRBV5-4,TGTGCCAGCAGACGGGGGAACGACTTGCGGGATACGCAGTATTTT,CASRRGNDLRDTQYF
NA,TRBJ2-1,NA,TRBV5-1,TGCGCCAGCAGCTTTGGGACACTACACAATGAGCAGTTCTTC,CASSFGTLHNEQFF
NA,TRBJ1-3,NA,TRBV10-2,TGCGCCAGCTCTCGGGGGTCTGGAAACACCATATATTTT,CASSRGSGNTIYF
NA,TRBJ2-2,TRBD2,TRBV9,TGTGCCAGCAGCGTAGGGGCTAGCGGGGGCACCGGGGAGCTGTTTTTT,CASSVGASGGTGELFF
NA,TRBJ1-3,TRBD1,TRBV7-9,TGTGCCAGCAGCCCTGACAGGGTATCCGGTGGAAACACCATATATTTT,CASSPDRVSGGNTIYF
NA,TRBJ2-4,NA,TRBV3-1/TRBV3-2,TGTGCCAGCAGCCAAGAAGCCGTGATCTGCTTC,CASSQEAVICF
NA,TRBJ2-1,TRBD1,TRBV7-9,TGTGCCAGCAGCTTAGCGGGACAGGGGGACTACAATGAGCAGTTCTTC,CASSLAGQGDYNEQFF
NA,TRBJ1-1,NA,TRBV28,TGTGCCAGCAGTTTACAGGGTAGTATCACTGAAGCTTTCTTT,CASSLQGSITEAFF
NA,TRBJ2-7,TRBD1,TRBV5-1,TGCGCCAGCAGCCCCAGGACAGGGCCCGCCGAGCAGTACTTC,CASSPRTGPAEQYF
NA,TRBJ2-1,NA,TRBV11-3,TGTGCCAGCAGCTTTTCGGGAGTGGGTTCCGATGAGCAGTTCTTC,CASSFSGVGSDEQFF
NA,TRBJ1-4,TRBD1,TRBV7-6,TGTGCCAGCAGCCACAGGGGGGATGAAAAACTGTTTTTT,CASSHRGDEKLFF
NA,TRBJ2-6,NA,TRBV3-1/TRBV3-2,TGTGCCAGCAGCCACCTAAAACAGGGATACGGGGCCAACGTCCTGACTTTC,CASSHLKQGYGANVLTF
many,TRBJ2-2,NA,TRBV4-1,TGCGCCAGCAGCTTCAGTGAGGGGGTGTCGAACACCGGGGAGCTGTTTTTT,CASSFSEGVSNTGELFF
NA,TRBJ1-2,TRBD1,TRBV6-5,TGTGCCAGCAGGGCTGACAGGGTGGTTGGCTACACCTTC,CASRADRVVGYTF
NA,TRBJ2-2,TRBD1,TRBV27,TGTGCCAGCCTGGACAGGGGGCGAACGGCCGGGGAGCTGTTTTTT,CASLDRGRTAGELFF
NA,TRBJ1-5,TRBD1,TRBV27,TGTGCCAGCAGTCCGACAGGGGGCGGTTATGGTCAGCCCCAGCATTTT,CASSPTGGGYGQPQHF
NA,TRBJ2-1,TRBD1,TRBV5-4,TGTGCCAGCAGCCTGAGGGACAGATACAATGAGCAGTTCTTC,CASSLRDRYNEQFF
NA,TRBJ2-5,TRBD2,TRBV7-2,TGTGCCAGCAGCTTAGGAACTAGCGGGAGGGTGATGGAGACCCAGTACTTC,CASSLGTSGRVMETQYF
NA,TRBJ2-6,TRBD2,TRBV29-1,TGCAGCGCCCTAGCGGGCCACTCTGGGGCCAACGTCCTGACTTTC,CSALAGHSGANVLTF
NA,TRBJ2-2,TRBD1,TRBV11-2,TGTGCCAGCAGCCTCGTACGCAGGGGGTCCACCGGGGAGCTGTTTTTT,CASSLVRRGSTGELFF
NA,TRBJ1-4,TRBD1,TRBV5-5,TGTGCCAGCAGCTTGCTTAACAGGGGCAGTGAAAAACTGTTTTTT,CASSLLNRGSEKLFF
NA,TRBJ1-1,NA,TRBV7-9,TGTGCCAGCAGCAGCGGGAAGGGTGAAGCTTTCTTT,CASSSGKGEAFF
NA,TRBJ2-3,TRBD2,TRBV5-4,TGTGCCAGCAGCTTGGCGGCTAGCGGGGGTCCAGATACGCAGTATTTT,CASSLAASGGPDTQYF
NA,TRBJ1-1,NA,TRBV18,TGTGCCAGCTCACCAGGGGAGCATCGGGGGACTTTCTTT,CASSPGEHRGTFF
NA,TRBJ1-5,NA,TRBV25-1,TGTGCCAGCAGTGCAGACAGAAATCAGCCCCAGCATTTT,CASSADRNQPQHF
NA,TRBJ2-2,TRBD1,TRBV11-2,TGTGCCAGCAGCCGACAGGGGGCTCCGGGGGAGCTGTTTTTT,CASSRQGAPGELFF
NA,TRBJ2-5,NA,TRBV6-5,TGTGCCAGCAGTTACTCGATGGGAGGAGAGACCCAGTACTTC,CASSYSMGGETQYF
NA,TRBJ1-3,TRBD1,TRBV30,TGTGCCTGGTGGAGACAGGGAAAGGGAAACACCATATATTTT,CAWWRQGKGNTIYF
NA,TRBJ2-7,NA,TRBV15,TGTGCCACCAGCAGAGATGAGATTTACGAGCAGTACTTC,CATSRDEIYEQYF
NA,TRBJ2-1,NA,TRBV7-9,TGTGCCAGCAGCTTAGCCCCACCACCGAGCAATGAGCAGTTCTTC,CASSLAPPPSNEQFF
NA,TRBJ1-4,NA,TRBV7-2,TGTGCCAGCAGCTTAGTAACAGGGATTGAGAAACTGTTTTTT,CASSLVTGIEKLFF
NA,TRBJ2-1,NA,TRBV9,TGTGCCAGCAGCGTAGGAGGAGCCTACAATGAGCAGTTCTTC,CASSVGGAYNEQFF
NA,TRBJ2-3,TRBD2,TRBV30,TGTGCCTGGGGTAGAGCGGGAGGGGGCACAGATACGCAGTATTTT,CAWGRAGGGTDTQYF
NA,TRBJ1-1,NA,TRBV5-8,TGTGCCAGCAGCTTGGCAGGGATGAACACTGAAGCTTTCTTT,CASSLAGMNTEAFF
NA,TRBJ1-1,NA,TRBV6-5,TGTGCCAGCAGGGATAATAACTCCGGCGGGTCTGAAGCTTTCTTT,CASRDNNSGGSEAFF
NA,TRBJ2-1,NA,TRBV5-4,TGTGCCAGCAGTTCCCGGGACGGGGGTTCCAATGAGCAGTTCTTC,CASSSRDGGSNEQFF
NA,TRBJ1-2,TRBD1,TRBV27,TGTGCCAGCAGTTTAACAGGGGGCGCAAACTATGGCTACACCTTC,CASSLTGGANYGYTF
NA,TRBJ1-1,TRBD1,TRBV6-1,TGTGCCAGCAGGGAAGACAGGGCAGGGACTGAAGCTTTCTTT,CASREDRAGTEAFF
NA,TRBJ1-5,NA,TRBV7-9,TGTGCCAGCAGCCTCCATTCGTCGGGGAAGGGTGACAATCAGCCCCAGCATTTT,CASSLHSSGKGDNQPQHF
NA,TRBJ2-5,TRBD2,TRBV30,TGTGCCTGGAGTTGGACTAGTCGAGAGACCCAGTACTTC,CAWSWTSRETQYF
NA,TRBJ2-3,NA,TRBV5-6,TGTGCCAGCAGCTTGGCCAGCGGCGCTAGCACAGATACGCAGTATTTT,CASSLASGASTDTQYF
NA,TRBJ1-1,NA,TRBV18,TGTGCCAGCTCACCAGGCAGGGCGGATGAAGCTTTCTTT,CASSPGRADEAFF
NA,TRBJ1-1,NA,TRBV30,TGTGCCTGGAGCCGGGAGGGGACTGAAGCTTTCTTT,CAWSREGTEAFF
NA,TRBJ1-2,NA,TRBV7-6,TGTGCCAGCAGCGCCCGAGGGGGCTATGGCTACACCTTC,CASSARGGYGYTF